The clone carrying this T cell receptor (beta chain) was counted ten times or more. The record originates from a study of T-cell memory formation after mild COVID-19. With constant-segment primers, 5'RACE yielded cDNA libraries of TCR alpha and TCR beta that carried sample barcodes and UMIs. TCRdb fed the 5' RACE reads into MiXCR, producing one record per CDR3 protein. The table includes hundreds of thousands of distinct CDR3 sequences, roughly 15% detected once. The CDR3 sequence is 15 residues long. In germline, CDR1 is SGDLS, CDR2 YYNGEE. Trimming removed 0 bases from V and 10 bases from J; junction bases left unmatched: 7.

The sample consisted of PBMCs or a T cell subset sorted from them (not recorded which). This sequence joins TRBV9 and TRBJ1-6; TRBD1 matches 7 bases. The receptor was isolated from a man younger than 35 who had mild COVID-19 (a few samples of this study predate the infection). Cell type and time point are not known. CDR3 bases: TGTGCCAGCAGCGTAGAGGGGACAGCGGGCTCACCCCTCCACTTT. This encodes CASSVEGTAGSPLHF.